Listed here are 13 T cell receptor beta chains from one sample, sequenced in a study of blood T cell repertoires in COVID-19. Only in-frame clones appear in the TCRdb table, and some are missing; sequencing was by immunoSEQ multiplex PCR. The sample consists of more than 95,000 clones, approximately 82% of them appearing once. The specimen was peripheral blood. Receptor source: a man aged 55 to 70 with acute or convalescent COVID-19.

The chain employs TRBV27 and TRBJ1-6; 7 positions match TRBD1. The length of the CDR3 is 16 residues. Germline CDR1 reads MNHEY; CDR2 reads SMNVEV (reference sequence). V lost 6 bases and J lost 8; bases outside the gene matches: 13. The DNA of the CDR3 is TGTGCCAGCAGCCGACCACGGACAGGCACCGATTCACCCCTCCACTTT. Its translation is CASSRPRTGTDSPLHF.

The chain employs TRBV5-1 and TRBJ1-6, with a weak D call TRBD1 (5 bases). Trimming removed 4 bases from V and 6 bases from J, with 17 bases in between. This CDR3 contains 16 residues. CDR1 is SGHRS and CDR2 is YFSETQ in the germline V gene. CDR3 sequence (DNA): TGCGCCAGCAGCCCGACCATGGGGCGAGGTAATTCACCCCTCCACTTT. Encoded protein: CASSPTMGRGNSPLHF.

Many counts were recorded for this clone. This chain uses TRBV28 with TRBJ1-6, with D tentatively TRBD1 (5 bases). The CDR3 runs to 14 residues. From germline, CDR1 is MDHEN and CDR2 SYDVKM. V was pared by 10 bases and J by 4 bases, with 14 bases between. This chain's CDR3 is CATRGAFYNSPLHF. The CDR3 coding sequence is TGTGCCACGCGCGGGGCTTTTTATAATTCACCCCTCCACTTT.

J is TRBJ1-4 and V is TRBV2; 7 nucleotides align to TRBD1. Germline CDR1 reads SNHLY; CDR2 reads FYNNEI. This CDR3 region has 15 residues. Trimming at V came to 5 bases and at J to 8 bases, leaving 11 bases not matched to a gene. The chain's CDR3 is CASSPLTGTNEKLFF. The CDR3 region has the DNA TGTGCCAGCAGTCCCCTGACAGGGACAAACGAAAAACTGTTTTTT.

This chain links TRBV4-1 with TRBJ1-2; no clear D gene. Germline CDR1 is MGHRA and CDR2 is YSYEKL. The CDR3 contains 15 residues. V lost 0 bases to trimming and J lost 0 bases, with 8 bases between them. This chain's CDR3 is CASSQEERANYGYTF. In DNA, the CDR3 is TGCGCCAGCAGCCAAGAGGAGAGGGCTAACTATGGCTACACCTTC.

This chain uses TRBV5-1 with TRBJ1-2; TRBD1 matches 9 bases. Germline trimming cut 4 bases from V and 4 bases from J; bases unmatched to any gene: 2. This CDR3 spans 13 amino acids. CDR1 and CDR2 from the germline V gene are SGHRS and YFSETQ. The CDR3 coding sequence is TGCGCCAGCAGCGGGGGACAGGGCTATGGCTACACCTTC. It translates to CASSGGQGYGYTF.

The CDR3 protein is CASSWGLGGSVGYTF. The CDR3 DNA follows: TGTGCCAGCAGCTGGGGTTTGGGGGGTTCGGTTGGCTACACCTTC. The chain is built from TRBV7-9 and TRBJ1-2; weak D call: TRBD1 (5 bases). The CDR3 is 15 amino acids. Germline CDR1 reads SEHNR; CDR2 reads FQNEAQ (reference sequence). The V end was cut by 4 bases, the J end by 7 bases, with 19 bases between.

In DNA, the CDR3 is TGTGCCAGCAGCTGGGCGGGGGGCCCTACAACTAATGAAAAACTGTTTTTT. Protein product: CASSWAGGPTTNEKLFF. The chain combines TRBV28 with TRBJ1-4; D is perhaps TRBD1 (6 bases). The CDR3 length is 17 residues. V shed 6 bases and J shed 0 bases, with 17 bases lying between them. Germline assignment: CDR1 MDHEN and CDR2 SYDVKM.

This chain links TRBV7-2 with TRBJ2-7, with 8 bases identical to TRBD1. Unmatched junction bases numbered 8, after V lost 5 bases and J lost 2 bases. CDR3 length equals 15 residues. Germline V gene lookup returns CDR1 SGHTA and CDR2 FQGNSA. The DNA of the CDR3 is TGTGCCAGCAGCCCCAGGGGGCGGTCAACCTACGAGCAGTACTTC. This encodes CASSPRGRSTYEQYF.

This clone was observed many times. This chain links TRBV5-8 with TRBJ2-7; possibly TRBD1 for D (6 bases). The germline V gene encodes CDR1 SGHTS and CDR2 YDEGEE. Trimming removed 2 bases at V and 4 bases at J, with 10 bases between. The CDR3 covers 13 residues. The CDR3 sequence is CASSFLGTYEQYF. Written as DNA, the CDR3 is TGTGCCAGCAGCTTTTTGGGGACATACGAGCAGTACTTC.

This chain connects TRBV24-1 to TRBJ2-2, with D possibly being TRBD1 (6 bases). The CDR3 contains 16 residues. V gave up 4 bases and J gave up 5 bases, with 16 bases separating them. Germline-derived CDR1 and CDR2 are KGHDR and SFDVKD. CDR3 residues: CATSDPGQGKTGELFF. DNA of the CDR3: TGTGCCACCAGTGACCCTGGCCAGGGGAAAACCGGGGAGCTGTTTTTT.

This chain uses TRBV7-3 with TRBJ2-3, with TRBD2 as a possible D gene (5 bases). CDR3 length: 14 residues. The V gene's germline CDR1 is SGHTA and CDR2 FQGTGA. V was clipped by 5 bases and J by 3 bases, with 12 bases between them. The CDR3 coding sequence is TGTGCCAGCAGCCCTAGCACGAGGACAGATACGCAGTATTTT. It specifies CASSPSTRTDTQYF.

The rearrangement links TRBV5-4 to TRBJ1-1, with D unresolved. Germline CDR1 reads SGHNT; CDR2 reads YYREEE (reference sequence). This CDR3 comprises 14 residues. V was clipped by 2 bases and J by 4 bases, with 12 bases between them. CDR3 sequence reads: CASSFPGWPTEAFF. CDR3 coding DNA: TGTGCCAGCAGCTTTCCAGGTTGGCCCACTGAAGCTTTCTTT.